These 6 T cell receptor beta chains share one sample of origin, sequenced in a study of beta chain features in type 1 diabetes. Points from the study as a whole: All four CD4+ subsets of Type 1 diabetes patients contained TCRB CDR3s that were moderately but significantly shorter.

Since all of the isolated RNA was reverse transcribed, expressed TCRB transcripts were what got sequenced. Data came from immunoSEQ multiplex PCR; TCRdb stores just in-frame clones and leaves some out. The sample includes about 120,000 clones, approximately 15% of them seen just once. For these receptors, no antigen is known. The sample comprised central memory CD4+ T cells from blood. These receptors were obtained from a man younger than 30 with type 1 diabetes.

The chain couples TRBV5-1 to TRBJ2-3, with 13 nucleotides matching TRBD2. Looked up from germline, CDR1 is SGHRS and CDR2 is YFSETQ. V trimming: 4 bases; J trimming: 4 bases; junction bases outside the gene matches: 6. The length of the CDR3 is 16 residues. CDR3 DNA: TGCGCCAGCAGCCTAAAACTAGCGGGAGGGGCAGATACGCAGTATTTT. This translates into CASSLKLAGGADTQYF.

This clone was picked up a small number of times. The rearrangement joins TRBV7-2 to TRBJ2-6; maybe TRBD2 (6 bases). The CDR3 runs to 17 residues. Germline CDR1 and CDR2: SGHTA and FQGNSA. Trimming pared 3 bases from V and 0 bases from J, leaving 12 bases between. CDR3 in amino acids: CASSLLAALSGANVLTF. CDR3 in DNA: TGTGCCAGCAGCTTGTTAGCGGCACTCTCTGGGGCCAACGTCCTGACTTTC.

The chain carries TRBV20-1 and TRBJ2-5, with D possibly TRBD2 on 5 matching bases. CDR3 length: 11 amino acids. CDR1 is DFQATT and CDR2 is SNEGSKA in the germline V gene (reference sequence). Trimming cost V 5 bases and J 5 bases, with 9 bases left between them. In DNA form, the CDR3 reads TGCAGTGCTTTACAGCGGGAGACCCAGTACTTC. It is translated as CSALQRETQYF.

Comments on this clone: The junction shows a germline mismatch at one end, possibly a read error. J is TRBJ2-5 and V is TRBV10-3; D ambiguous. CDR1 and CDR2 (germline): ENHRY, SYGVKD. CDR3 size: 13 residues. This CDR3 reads CASSFGGGETQYF. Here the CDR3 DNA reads TGTGCCAGCAGTTTCGGTGGCGGTGAGACCCAGTACTTC.

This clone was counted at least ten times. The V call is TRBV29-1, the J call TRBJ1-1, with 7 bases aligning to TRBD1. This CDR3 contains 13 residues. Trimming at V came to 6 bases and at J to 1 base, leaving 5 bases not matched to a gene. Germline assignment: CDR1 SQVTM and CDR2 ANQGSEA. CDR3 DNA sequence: TGCAGCGTGCTGGGACAGCAGAACACTGAAGCTTTCTTT. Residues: CSVLGQQNTEAFF.

The CDR3 loop is CASSPSGTGGYNEQFF. The CDR3 region has the DNA TGTGCCAGCAGCCCCTCCGGGACAGGGGGCTACAATGAGCAGTTCTTC. The V gene is TRBV4-2, the J gene TRBJ2-1, with TRBD1 matching 11 bases. The germline V gene has CDR1 LGHNA and CDR2 YNFKEQ. There are 16 residues in the CDR3. V dropped 4 bases and J dropped 3; count of bases not matched to a gene: 5.